This entry concerns a single T cell receptor (beta chain). Its antigen remains unidentified. Base qualities are missing; no much larger clone stands one base away. The time point label here, explained by the study, means: about 28 days (+/-7) after the second vaccine dose. Per the publication, the treatment or condition label means: meningococcal conjugate vaccine given as trial control. Vaccinee samples were obtained from the UK trials COV001 and COV002, which included a single-blind randomized controlled phase 2/3 trial of AZD1222 (ChAdOx1 nCoV-19) in healthy adults. Trial participant PBMC samples were collected at day 0 and day 28 after the second dose for TCRbeta chain sequencing. The junction carries 7 bases between V and J, which are trimmed by 1 base and 0 bases respectively. The CDR3 numbers 15 residues from cysteine through phenylalanine. The retained sequence is limited to the CDR3, 45 bases, with the frame set at the first base. The CDR1 and CDR2 encoded by the germline V gene (reference sequence) are SEHNR and FQNEAQ.

The data are from a study of T cell responses to AZD1222 COVID-19 vaccine (dated by TCRdb to the early 2020s). Study-level background: TCR sequencing covered 233 trial participants: about 210 given two doses of AZD1222 and approximately 26 given two doses of MenACWY control vaccine. Trial participants were enrolled into age subgroups of 18-55, 56-69 and 70-plus years, which contained around 150, 29 and 61 TCR-sequenced participants, respectively.

Broad study findings and their caveats: In the small 56-69-year group, the increase in depth fell short of significance, most likely because of low power. Most participants were white British and females outnumbered males, and the authors suggested that clonal diversity may have been underestimated. Conclusions about previously exposed vaccinees are limited because only six or seven AZD1222 recipients were SARS-CoV-2 seropositive at baseline. After two AZD1222 doses, both the breadth and the depth of spike-specific TCRs were significantly higher than at day 0 and than in MenACWY recipients. Because no samples from the day 14 peak response were available, repertoires could be characterized only after the peak T cell response. Vaccine-associated CD4 TCRs spanned the whole spike protein, with dominant responses in regions 160-218 and 743-854. Nearly half of unique spike-specific TCRs reportedly recognized epitopes outside regions mutated in the B.1.351 and B.1.1.7 variants.

The CDR3 regions of human TCRbeta chains were subjected to immunosequencing. The study's own analysis went as follows. TCRs in the repertoires were compared against a reference library of SARS-CoV-2-specific TCRs that had been generated with the MIRA antigen-specificity platform. Breadth was defined as the fraction of unique TCRs that were SARS-CoV-2-associated, and depth was defined as the fraction of total T cells that were SARS-CoV-2-associated. Using the MIRA data, each spike-specific TCR was assigned both to the spike region to which the TCR was reactive and to a CD4 or CD8 class. Log10-transformed breadth and depth values were compared by one-way ANOVA with Sidak's multiple comparisons tests. This is the immuneACCESS table as TCRdb keeps it, with only in-frame sequences that have V and J called. A part of the clones is gone; compared with another copy, unresolved V genes explain less than half, and the rest is unexplained. Clonal size and the V and J genes are those of that table, whereas D and trimming came from the DNA. The sample contains 140,000 to 150,000 clones, 91% of them found a single time. The ten largest account for around 7.6% of the sample.

Specimen: peripheral blood, collected 28 days after the second dose of the MenACWY control vaccine. The chain uses TRBV7-9 and TRBJ1-5, with the D gene uncertain. This TCR derives from an adult who received the MenACWY meningococcal vaccine as a control. The DNA sequence is as follows: TGTGCCAGCAGCTTAGGCAGTTATAGCAATCAGCCCCAGCATTTT. It codes for CASSLGSYSNQPQHF.